Following are 5 T cell receptor beta chains from one sample sequenced in a study of T cell responses to AZD1222 COVID-19 vaccine (dated by TCRdb to about 2021). Libraries were made using the immunoSEQ multiplex PCR assay. The immuneACCESS repertoire file appears here via TCRdb, limited to in-frame rearrangements. These files lack a portion of the clones; in checked studies, under half of the deficit traces to unresolved V genes, and the cause of the others is not known. The sample table shows 120,000 to 150,000 clones, and approximately 91% are seen once. The leading ten clones occupy around 1.8% of the sample. The time point label, read with the paper, signifies: about 28 days (+/-7) after the second vaccine dose. The sample was peripheral blood, taken 28 days after the second AZD1222 dose. The receptors come from an adult who received the AZD1222 COVID-19 vaccine.

The chain joins TRBV19 to TRBJ1-5, with 7 bases identical to TRBD1. The V gene's germline CDR1 is LNHDA and CDR2 SQIVND (reference sequence). The CDR3 runs 13 residues. Losses at the gene ends were 4 bases for V and 7 bases for J; bases not matched to a gene: 4. CDR3 protein: CASSRDSTQPQHF. In DNA form, the CDR3 reads TGTGCCAGTAGTAGGGACAGCACACAGCCCCAGCATTTT.

Points on this clone: This sample also contains other DNA sequences that code for the same CDR3. CDR3 DNA: TGCGCCAGCAGCTTGGCCGGGGGGAACACTGAAGCTTTCTTT. Residues: CASSLAGGNTEAFF. The chain links TRBV5-1 to TRBJ1-1; a possible D gene is TRBD1 (5 bases). The ends were cut back, 0 bases at V and 1 base at J, with 7 bases in the middle. The CDR3 has 14 amino acids. CDR1 and CDR2 from the germline V gene are SGHRS and YFSETQ. Variable domain in full (rest from reference TRBV5-1 and TRBJ1-1): KAGVTQTPRYLIKTRGQQVTLSCSPISGHRSVSWYQQTPGQGLQFLFEYFSETQRNKGNFPGRFSGRQFSNSRSEMNVSTLELGDSALYLCASSLAGGNTEAFFGQGTRLTVV.

The table lists this clone with a count of one. This chain connects TRBV3-1 (or the pseudogene TRBV3-2) to TRBJ2-7; D possibly uses TRBD1 or TRBD2 (5 bases each). The V end lost 3 bases, the J end lost 7 bases, and 10 bases lay between the germline ends. The germline CDR1 and CDR2 sequences are LGHDT and YNNKEL (reference sequence). The CDR3 has 12 residues. The CDR3 DNA follows: TGTGCCAGCAGCCAGGGGGAAGGGGAGCAGTACTTC. It encodes CASSQGEGEQYF.

V and J are TRBV18 and TRBJ1-2; TRBD1 matches 11 bases. Germline CDR1 KGHSH, CDR2 LQKENI. Unmatched junction bases numbered 12, after V lost 2 bases and J lost 4 bases. The CDR3 is 18 amino acids. The CDR3 spells CASSPSGTGGISPYGYTF. The CDR3 bases are TGTGCCAGCTCACCATCCGGGACAGGGGGTATTTCACCCTATGGCTACACCTTC.

The CDR3 region has the DNA TGTGCCAGCAGTGACGAACCAAGGGGGCATCAGCCCCAGCATTTT. Encoded protein: CASSDEPRGHQPQHF. The rearrangement uses TRBV2 and TRBJ1-5, with TRBD1 matching over 7 bases. CDR3 length: 15 residues. Germline loops: CDR1 SNHLY, CDR2 FYNNEI. V trimming: 3 bases; J trimming: 5 bases; junction bases outside the gene matches: 7.